This T cell receptor beta chain was captured by sequencing in a study of T cells expressing NK-cell markers. TCR beta cDNA was generated via 5'RACE template switching incorporating UMIs. TCRdb re-analyzed the 5' RACE reads; it lists each CDR3 protein once, without DNA. The sample has about 460,000 distinct CDR3 sequences. Overall study results and limits: The CD3+CD56-NKG2C+ fraction of several donors was also led by these clonotypes. Of the CD8+ T cell pool in roughly 6 donors, roughly 1.0-7.0% was accounted for by dominant NKG2C+ clonotypes.

Remarks on this clonotype: Its cognate antigen is unknown.

Germline values: CDR1 SGDLS, CDR2 YYNGEE. The CDR3 contains 18 residues. This TCR was sampled from a woman aged 50 to 60 in good health. The sequenced sample was blood T cells: a sorted CD56 or NKG2C T cell subset, CD4+ or CD8+ T cells, or bulk PBMC T cells (not recorded which). The J gene is TRBJ2-6, the V gene TRBV9. The CDR3 region is CASSVQPQPTSGANVLTF. Looking up the rest from reference TRBV9 and TRBJ2-6 gives the full variable domain: DSGVTQTPKHLITATGQRVTLRCSPRSGDLSVYWYQQSLDQGLQFLIQYYNGEERAKGNILERFSAQQFPDLHSELNLSSLELGDSALYFCASSVQPQPTSGANVLTFGAGSRLTVL.